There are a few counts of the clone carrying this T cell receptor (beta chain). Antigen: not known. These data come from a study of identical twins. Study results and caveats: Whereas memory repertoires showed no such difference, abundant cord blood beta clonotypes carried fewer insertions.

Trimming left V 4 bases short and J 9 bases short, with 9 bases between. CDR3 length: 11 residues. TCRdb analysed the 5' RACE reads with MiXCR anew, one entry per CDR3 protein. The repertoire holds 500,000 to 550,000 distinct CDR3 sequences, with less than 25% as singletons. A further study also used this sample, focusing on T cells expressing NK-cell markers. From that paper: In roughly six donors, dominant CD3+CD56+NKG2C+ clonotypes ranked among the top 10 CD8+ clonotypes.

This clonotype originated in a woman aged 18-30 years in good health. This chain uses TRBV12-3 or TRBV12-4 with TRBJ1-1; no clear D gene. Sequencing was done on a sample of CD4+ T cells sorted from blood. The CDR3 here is CASSWPGKAFF. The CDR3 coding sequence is TGTGCCAGCAGTTGGCCTGGGAAAGCTTTCTTT.